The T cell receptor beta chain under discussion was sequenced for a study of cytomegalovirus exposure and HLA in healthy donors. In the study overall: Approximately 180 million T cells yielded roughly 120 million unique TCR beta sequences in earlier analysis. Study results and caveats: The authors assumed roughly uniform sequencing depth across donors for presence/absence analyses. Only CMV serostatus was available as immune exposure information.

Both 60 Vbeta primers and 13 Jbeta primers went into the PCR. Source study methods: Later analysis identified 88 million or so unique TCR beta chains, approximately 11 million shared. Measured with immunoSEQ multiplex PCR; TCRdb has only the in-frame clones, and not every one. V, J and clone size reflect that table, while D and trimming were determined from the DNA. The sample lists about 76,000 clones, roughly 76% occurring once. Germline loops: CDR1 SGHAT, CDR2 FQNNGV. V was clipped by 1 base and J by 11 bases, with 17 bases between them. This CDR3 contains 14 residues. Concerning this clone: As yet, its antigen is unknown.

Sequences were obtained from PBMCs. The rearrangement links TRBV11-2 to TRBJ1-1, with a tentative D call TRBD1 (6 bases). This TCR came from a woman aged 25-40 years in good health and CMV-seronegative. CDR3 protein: CASSLAGGAGVAFF. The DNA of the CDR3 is TGTGCCAGCAGCTTAGCTGGGGGGGCAGGGGTCGCTTTCTTT.